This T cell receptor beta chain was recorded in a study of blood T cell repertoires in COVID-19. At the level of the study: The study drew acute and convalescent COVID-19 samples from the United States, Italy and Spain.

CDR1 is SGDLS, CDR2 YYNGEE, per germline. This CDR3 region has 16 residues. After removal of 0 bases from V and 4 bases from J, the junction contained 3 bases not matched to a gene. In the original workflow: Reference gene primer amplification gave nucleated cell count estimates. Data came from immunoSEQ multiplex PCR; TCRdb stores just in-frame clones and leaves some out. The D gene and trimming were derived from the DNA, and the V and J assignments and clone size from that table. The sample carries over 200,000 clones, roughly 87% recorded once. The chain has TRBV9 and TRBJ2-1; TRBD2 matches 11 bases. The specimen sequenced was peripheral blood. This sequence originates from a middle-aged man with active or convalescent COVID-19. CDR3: CASSVGGLAVYNEQFF. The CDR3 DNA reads TGTGCCAGCAGCGTAGGGGGACTAGCGGTATACAATGAGCAGTTCTTC.